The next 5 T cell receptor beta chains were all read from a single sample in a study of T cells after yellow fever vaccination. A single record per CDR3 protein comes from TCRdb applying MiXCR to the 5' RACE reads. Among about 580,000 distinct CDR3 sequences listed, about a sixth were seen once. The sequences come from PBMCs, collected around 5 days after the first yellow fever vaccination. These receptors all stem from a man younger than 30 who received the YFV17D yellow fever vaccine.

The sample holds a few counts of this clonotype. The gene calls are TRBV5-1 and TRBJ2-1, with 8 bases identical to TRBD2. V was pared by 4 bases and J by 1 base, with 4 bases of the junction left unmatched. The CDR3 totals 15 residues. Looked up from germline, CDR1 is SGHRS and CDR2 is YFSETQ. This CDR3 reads CASSDGGGSYNEQFF. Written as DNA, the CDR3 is TGCGCCAGCAGCGATGGCGGGGGGTCCTACAATGAGCAGTTCTTC.

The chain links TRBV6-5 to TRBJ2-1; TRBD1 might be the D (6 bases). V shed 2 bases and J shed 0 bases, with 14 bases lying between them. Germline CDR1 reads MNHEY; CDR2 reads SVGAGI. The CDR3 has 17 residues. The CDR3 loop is CASSYTLRDNSYNEQFF. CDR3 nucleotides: TGTGCCAGCAGTTACACCCTAAGGGACAACTCCTACAATGAGCAGTTCTTC.

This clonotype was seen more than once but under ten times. CDR3 bases: TGCAGTGCTAGAGATCCAGGGACTAGGGCCCATGATGAGCAGTTCTTC. It specifies CSARDPGTRAHDEQFF. V gene TRBV20-1 combines with J gene TRBJ2-1, with TRBD2 matching 8 bases. Germline V CDR1 and CDR2: DFQATT, SNEGSKA (reference sequence). The CDR3 extends over 16 amino acids. V lost 0 bases to trimming and J lost 8 bases; unmatched junction nucleotides: 12.

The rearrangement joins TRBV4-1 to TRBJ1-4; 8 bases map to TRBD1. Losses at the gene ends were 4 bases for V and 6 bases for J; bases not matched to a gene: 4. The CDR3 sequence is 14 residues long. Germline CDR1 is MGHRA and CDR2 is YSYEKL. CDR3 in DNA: TGCGCCAGCAGCCTGACAGGGGATGATGAAAAACTGTTTTTT. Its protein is CASSLTGDDEKLFF.

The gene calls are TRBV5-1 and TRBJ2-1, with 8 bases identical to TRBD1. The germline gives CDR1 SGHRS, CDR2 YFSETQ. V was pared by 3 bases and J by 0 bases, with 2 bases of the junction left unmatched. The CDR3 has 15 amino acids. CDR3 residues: CASSSTGASYNEQFF. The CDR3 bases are TGCGCCAGCAGCTCGACAGGGGCCTCCTACAATGAGCAGTTCTTC.